The entry below describes one T cell receptor (beta chain). These data are taken from a study of blood T cell repertoires in COVID-19. Study summary: The samples span acute and convalescent COVID-19 from the United States, Italy and Spain. The cDNA or gDNA used as material had been derived from T cells, B-cell-depleted T cells, or PBMCs.

The study assigned cohorts using participant-reported clinical history. Sequenced by immunoSEQ multiplex PCR; TCRdb stores in-frame clones only, minus some. Among about 220,000 clones listed, 86% were seen once. This CDR3 is 14 amino acids long. Germline V gene sequence: CDR1 SGHKS, CDR2 YYEKEE (reference sequence). V shed 0 bases and J shed 3 bases, with 9 bases lying between them. The sequenced sample was PBMCs or T cells enriched from blood (not recorded which). V usage is TRBV5-5 and J usage is TRBJ1-1; a possible D gene is TRBD1 (5 bases). This clonotype was obtained from a woman aged 40 to 50 with acute COVID-19. The CDR3 DNA is TGTGCCAGCAGCTTGGCTGCAGGGTACACTGAAGCTTTCTTT. It is translated as CASSLAAGYTEAFF.